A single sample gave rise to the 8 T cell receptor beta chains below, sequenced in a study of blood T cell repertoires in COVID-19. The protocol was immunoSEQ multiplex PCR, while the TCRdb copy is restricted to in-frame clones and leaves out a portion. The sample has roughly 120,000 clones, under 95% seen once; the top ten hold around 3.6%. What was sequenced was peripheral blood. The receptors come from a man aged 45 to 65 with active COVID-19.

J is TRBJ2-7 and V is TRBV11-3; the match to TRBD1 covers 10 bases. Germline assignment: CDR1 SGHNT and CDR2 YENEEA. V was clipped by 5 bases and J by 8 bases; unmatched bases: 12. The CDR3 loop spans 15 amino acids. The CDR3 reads CASSLGGDRGVQQYF. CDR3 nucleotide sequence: TGTGCCAGCAGCCTAGGGGGGGACAGGGGCGTCCAGCAGTACTTC.

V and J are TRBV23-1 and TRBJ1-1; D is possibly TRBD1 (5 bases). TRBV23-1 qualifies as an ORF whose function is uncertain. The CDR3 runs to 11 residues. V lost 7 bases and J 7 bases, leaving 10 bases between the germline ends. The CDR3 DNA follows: TGCGCCAGCATCGGGGGTATTGAAGCTTTCTTT. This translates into CASIGGIEAFF.

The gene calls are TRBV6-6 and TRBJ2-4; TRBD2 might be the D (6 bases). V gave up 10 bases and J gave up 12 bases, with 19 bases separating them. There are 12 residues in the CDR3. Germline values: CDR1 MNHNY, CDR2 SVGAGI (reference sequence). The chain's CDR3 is CATRTGVQDQYF. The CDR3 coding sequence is TGTGCCACAAGAACGGGGGTCCAGGATCAGTACTTC.

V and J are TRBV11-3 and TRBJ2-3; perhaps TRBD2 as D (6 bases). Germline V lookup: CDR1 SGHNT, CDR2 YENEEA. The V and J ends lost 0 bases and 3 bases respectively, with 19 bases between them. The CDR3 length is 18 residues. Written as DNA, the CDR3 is TGTGCCAGCAGCTTAGATGTGGGACTCTTCGGTGGGACAGATACGCAGTATTTT. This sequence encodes CASSLDVGLFGGTDTQYF. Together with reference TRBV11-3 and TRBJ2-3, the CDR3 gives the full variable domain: EAGVVQSPRYKIIEKKQPVAFWCNPISGHNTLYWYLQNLGQGPELLIRYENEEAVDDSQLPKDRFSAERLKGVDSTLKIQPAELGDSAVYLCASSLDVGLFGGTDTQYFGPGTRLTVL.

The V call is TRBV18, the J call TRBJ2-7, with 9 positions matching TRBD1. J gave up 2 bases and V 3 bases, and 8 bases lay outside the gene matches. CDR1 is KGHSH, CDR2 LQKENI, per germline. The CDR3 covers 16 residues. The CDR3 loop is CASSPPGQGSPYEQYF. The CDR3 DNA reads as TGTGCCAGCTCACCGCCCGGACAGGGGAGTCCCTACGAGCAGTACTTC.

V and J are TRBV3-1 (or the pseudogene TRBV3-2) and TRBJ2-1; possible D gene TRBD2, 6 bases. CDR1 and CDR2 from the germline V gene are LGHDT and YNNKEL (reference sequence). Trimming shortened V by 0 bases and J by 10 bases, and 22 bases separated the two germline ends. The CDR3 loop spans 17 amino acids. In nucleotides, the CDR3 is TGTGCCAGCAGCCAAGACGGCGCGGGGTACCCTACGTGGGAGCAGTTCTTC. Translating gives CASSQDGAGYPTWEQFF.

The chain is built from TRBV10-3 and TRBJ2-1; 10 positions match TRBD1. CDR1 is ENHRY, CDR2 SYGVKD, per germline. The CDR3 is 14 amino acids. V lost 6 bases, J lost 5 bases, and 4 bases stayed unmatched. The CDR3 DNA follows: TGTGCCATCAGCTTGACAGGGGGCGACAATGAGCAGTTCTTC. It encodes CAISLTGGDNEQFF.

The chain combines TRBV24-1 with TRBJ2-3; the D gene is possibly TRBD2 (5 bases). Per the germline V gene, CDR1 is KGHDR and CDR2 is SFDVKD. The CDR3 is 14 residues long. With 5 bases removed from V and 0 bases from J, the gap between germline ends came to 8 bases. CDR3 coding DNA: TGTGCCACCAGTGTCGGCGGGAGCACAGATACGCAGTATTTT. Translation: CATSVGGSTDTQYF.